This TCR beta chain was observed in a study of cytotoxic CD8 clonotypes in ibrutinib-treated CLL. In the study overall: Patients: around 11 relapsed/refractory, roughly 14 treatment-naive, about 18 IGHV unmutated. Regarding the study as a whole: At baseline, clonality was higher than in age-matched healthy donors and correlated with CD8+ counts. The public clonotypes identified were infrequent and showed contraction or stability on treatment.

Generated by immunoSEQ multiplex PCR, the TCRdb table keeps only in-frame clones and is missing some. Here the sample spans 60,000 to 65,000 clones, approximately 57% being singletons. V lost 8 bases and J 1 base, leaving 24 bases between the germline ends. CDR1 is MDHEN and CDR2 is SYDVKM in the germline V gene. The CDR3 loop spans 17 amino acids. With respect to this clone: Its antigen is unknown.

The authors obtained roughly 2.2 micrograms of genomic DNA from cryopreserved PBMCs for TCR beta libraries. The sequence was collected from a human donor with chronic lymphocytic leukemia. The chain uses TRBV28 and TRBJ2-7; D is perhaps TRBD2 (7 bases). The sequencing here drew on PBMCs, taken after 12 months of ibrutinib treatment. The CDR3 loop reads CASRGAQIGGLSYEQYF. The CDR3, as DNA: TGTGCCAGCCGGGGGGCGCAAATCGGCGGGCTTTCCTACGAGCAGTACTTC.